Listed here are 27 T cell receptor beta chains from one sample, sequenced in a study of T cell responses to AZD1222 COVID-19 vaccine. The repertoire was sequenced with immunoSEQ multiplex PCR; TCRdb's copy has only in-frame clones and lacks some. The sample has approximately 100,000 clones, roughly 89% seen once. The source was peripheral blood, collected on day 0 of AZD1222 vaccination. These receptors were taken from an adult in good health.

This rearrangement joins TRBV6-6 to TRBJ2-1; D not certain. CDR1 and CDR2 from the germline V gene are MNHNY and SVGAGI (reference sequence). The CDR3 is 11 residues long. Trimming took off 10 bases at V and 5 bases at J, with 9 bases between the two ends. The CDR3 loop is CATNRNNEQFF. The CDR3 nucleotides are TGTGCCACCAATCGGAACAATGAGCAGTTCTTC.

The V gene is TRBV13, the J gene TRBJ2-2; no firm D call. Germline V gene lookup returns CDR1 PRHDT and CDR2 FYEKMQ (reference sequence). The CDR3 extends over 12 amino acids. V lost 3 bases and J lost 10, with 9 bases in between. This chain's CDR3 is CASSFGGEELFF. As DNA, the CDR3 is TGTGCCAGCAGCTTCGGCGGCGAGGAGCTGTTTTTT.

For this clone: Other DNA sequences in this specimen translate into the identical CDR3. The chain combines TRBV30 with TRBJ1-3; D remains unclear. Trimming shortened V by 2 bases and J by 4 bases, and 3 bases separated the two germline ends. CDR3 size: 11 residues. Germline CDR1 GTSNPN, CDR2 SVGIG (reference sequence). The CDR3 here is CAWSKGNTIYF. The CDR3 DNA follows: TGTGCCTGGAGTAAGGGAAACACCATATATTTT. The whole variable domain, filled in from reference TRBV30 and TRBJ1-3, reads SQTIHQWPATLVQPVGSPLSLECTVEGTSNPNLYWYRQAAGRGLQLLFYSVGIGQISSEVPQNLSASRPQDRQFILSSKKLLLSDSGFYLCAWSKGNTIYFGEGSWLTVV.

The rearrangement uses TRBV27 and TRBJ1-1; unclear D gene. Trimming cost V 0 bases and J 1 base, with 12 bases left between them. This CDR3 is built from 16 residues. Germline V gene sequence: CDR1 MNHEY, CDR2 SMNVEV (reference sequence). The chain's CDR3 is CASSLSLGIPNTEAFF. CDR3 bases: TGTGCCAGCAGTTTATCGCTCGGGATTCCGAACACTGAAGCTTTCTTT.

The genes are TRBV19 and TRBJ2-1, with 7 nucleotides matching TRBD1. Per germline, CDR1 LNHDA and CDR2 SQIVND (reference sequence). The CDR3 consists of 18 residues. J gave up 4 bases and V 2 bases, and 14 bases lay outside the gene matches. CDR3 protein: CASSISRWSTGKYNEQFF. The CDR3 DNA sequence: TGTGCCAGTAGTATATCCAGGTGGTCGACAGGGAAATACAATGAGCAGTTCTTC.

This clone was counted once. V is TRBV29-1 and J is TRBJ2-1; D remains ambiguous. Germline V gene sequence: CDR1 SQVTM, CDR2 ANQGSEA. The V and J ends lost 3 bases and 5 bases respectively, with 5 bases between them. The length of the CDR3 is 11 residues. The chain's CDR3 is CSVDLHNEQFF. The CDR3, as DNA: TGCAGCGTTGACCTCCACAATGAGCAGTTCTTC.

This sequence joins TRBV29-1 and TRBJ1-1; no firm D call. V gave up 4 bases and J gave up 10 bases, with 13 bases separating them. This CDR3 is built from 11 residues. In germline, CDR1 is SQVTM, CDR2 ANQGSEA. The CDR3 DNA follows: TGCAGCGTTGGGCCAACCTCCCGAGCTTTCTTT. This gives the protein CSVGPTSRAFF. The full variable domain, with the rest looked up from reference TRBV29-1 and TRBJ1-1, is SAVISQKPSRDICQRGTSLTIQCQVDSQVTMMFWYRQQPGQSLTLIATANQGSEATYESGFVIDKFPISRPNLTFSTLTVSNMSPEDSSIYLCSVGPTSRAFFGQGTRLTVV.

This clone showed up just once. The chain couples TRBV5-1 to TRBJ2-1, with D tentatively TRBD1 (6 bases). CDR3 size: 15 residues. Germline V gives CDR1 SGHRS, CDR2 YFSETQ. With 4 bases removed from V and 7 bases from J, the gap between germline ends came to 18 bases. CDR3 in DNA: TGCGCCAGCAGCCTAGAAGGCGGCAGGGGTAATGAGCAGTTCTTC. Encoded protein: CASSLEGGRGNEQFF.

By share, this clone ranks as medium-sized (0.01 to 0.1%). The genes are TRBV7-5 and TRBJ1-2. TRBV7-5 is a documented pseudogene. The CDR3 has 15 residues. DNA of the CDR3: TGTGCCAGAACCCTCCGCGAGGTAAACGACTATGGCTACACCTTC. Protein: CARTLREVNDYGYTF.

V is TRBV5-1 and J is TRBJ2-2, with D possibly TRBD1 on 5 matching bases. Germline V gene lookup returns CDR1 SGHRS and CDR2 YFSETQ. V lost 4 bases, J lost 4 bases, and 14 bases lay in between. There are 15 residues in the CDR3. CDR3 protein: CASSRSGIRTGELFF. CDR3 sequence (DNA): TGCGCCAGCAGCAGGTCAGGGATTCGCACCGGGGAGCTGTTTTTT.

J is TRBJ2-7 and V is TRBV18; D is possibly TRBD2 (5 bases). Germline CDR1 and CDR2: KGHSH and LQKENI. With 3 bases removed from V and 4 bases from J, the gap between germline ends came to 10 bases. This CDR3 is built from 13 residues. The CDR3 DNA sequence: TGTGCCAGCTCACCTGTTAGGGAGTACGAGCAGTACTTC. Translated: CASSPVREYEQYF.

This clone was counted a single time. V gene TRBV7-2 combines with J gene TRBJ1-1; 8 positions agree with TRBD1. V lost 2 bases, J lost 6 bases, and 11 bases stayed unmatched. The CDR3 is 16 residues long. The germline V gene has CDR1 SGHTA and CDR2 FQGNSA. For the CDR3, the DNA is TGTGCCAGCAGCTTATCCCAAGCCAGGGGGCTCTCTGAAGCTTTCTTT. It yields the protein CASSLSQARGLSEAFF.

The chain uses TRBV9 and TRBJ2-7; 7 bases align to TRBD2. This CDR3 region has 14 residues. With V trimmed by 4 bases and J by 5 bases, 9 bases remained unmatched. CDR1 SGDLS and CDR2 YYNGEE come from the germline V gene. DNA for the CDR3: TGTGCCAGCAGCCCAATTCCGGGGGGTAACGAGCAGTACTTC. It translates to CASSPIPGGNEQYF. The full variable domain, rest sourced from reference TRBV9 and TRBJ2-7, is DSGVTQTPKHLITATGQRVTLRCSPRSGDLSVYWYQQSLDQGLQFLIQYYNGEERAKGNILERFSAQQFPDLHSELNLSSLELGDSALYFCASSPIPGGNEQYFGPGTRLTVT.

CDR3 loop: CATSDWGGSYNEQFF. The CDR3 DNA reads as TGTGCCACCAGTGATTGGGGGGGCTCCTACAATGAGCAGTTCTTC. The chain joins TRBV24-1 to TRBJ2-1; 7 bases line up with TRBD2. The CDR3 runs 15 residues. After removal of 2 bases from V and 0 bases from J, the junction contained 0 bases not matched to a gene. Germline V lookup: CDR1 KGHDR, CDR2 SFDVKD.

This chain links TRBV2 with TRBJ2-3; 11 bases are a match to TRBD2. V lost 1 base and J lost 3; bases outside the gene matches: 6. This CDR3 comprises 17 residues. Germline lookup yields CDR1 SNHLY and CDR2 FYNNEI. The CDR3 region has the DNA TGTGCCAGCAGTGAAGAAAGTAGCGGGAGGGGAACAGATACGCAGTATTTT. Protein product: CASSEESSGRGTDTQYF.

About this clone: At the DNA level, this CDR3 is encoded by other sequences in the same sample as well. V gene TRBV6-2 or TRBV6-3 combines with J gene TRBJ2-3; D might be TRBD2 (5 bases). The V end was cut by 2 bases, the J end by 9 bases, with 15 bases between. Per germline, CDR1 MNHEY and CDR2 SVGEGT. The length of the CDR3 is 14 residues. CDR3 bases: TGTGCCAGCAGTTACGCGGCGGGTCGGGGAACGCAGTATTTT. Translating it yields CASSYAAGRGTQYF.

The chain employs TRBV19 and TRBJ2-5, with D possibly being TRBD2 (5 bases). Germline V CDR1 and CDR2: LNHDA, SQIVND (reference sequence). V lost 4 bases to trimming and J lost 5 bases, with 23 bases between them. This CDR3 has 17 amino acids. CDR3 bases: TGTGCCAGTAGTAGGGCTTCGTTAAGCGGACTCGGTGAGACCCAGTACTTC. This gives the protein CASSRASLSGLGETQYF.

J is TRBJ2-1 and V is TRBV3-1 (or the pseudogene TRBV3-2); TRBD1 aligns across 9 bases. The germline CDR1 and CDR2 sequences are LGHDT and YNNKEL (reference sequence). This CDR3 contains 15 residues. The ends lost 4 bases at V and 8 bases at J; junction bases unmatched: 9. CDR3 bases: TGTGCCAGCAGCCCAAAAACAGGGGGCAGGGATGAGCAGTTCTTC. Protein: CASSPKTGGRDEQFF.

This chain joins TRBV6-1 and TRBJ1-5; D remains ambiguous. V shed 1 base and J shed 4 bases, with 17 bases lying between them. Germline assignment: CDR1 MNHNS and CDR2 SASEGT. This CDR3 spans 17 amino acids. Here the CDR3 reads CASSEGAGAYSNQPQHF. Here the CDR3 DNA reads TGTGCCAGCAGTGAAGGCGCAGGCGCGTATTCAAATCAGCCCCAGCATTTT.

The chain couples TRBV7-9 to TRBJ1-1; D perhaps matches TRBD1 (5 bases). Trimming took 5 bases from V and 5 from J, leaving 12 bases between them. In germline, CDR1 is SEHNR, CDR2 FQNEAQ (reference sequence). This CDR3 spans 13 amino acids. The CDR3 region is CASSPYGGTEAFF. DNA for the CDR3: TGTGCCAGCAGCCCCTACGGGGGTACTGAAGCTTTCTTT.

This CDR3 reads CASSPPTAGRISGYTF. The CDR3 DNA follows: TGTGCCAGCTCACCACCGACAGCAGGGAGGATCAGTGGCTACACCTTC. V usage is TRBV18 and J usage is TRBJ1-2; the D gene is possibly TRBD1 (5 bases). CDR3 length: 16 amino acids. V dropped 0 bases and J dropped 7 bases, with 18 bases sitting between them. Germline lookup yields CDR1 KGHSH and CDR2 LQKENI.

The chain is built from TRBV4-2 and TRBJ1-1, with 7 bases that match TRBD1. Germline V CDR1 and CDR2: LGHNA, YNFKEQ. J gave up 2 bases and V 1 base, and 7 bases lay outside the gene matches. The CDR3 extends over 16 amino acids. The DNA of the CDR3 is TGTGCCAGCAGCCAAGGTGGAGGGGGCGTTAACACTGAAGCTTTCTTT. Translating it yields CASSQGGGGVNTEAFF.

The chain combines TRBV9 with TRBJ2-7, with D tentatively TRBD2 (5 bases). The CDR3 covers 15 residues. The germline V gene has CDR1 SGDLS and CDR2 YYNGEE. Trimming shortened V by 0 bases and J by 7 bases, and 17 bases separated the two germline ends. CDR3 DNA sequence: TGTGCCAGCAGCGTAGATGACGGGATTACGAGGGAGCAGTACTTC. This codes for CASSVDDGITREQYF. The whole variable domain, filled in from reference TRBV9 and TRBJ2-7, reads DSGVTQTPKHLITATGQRVTLRCSPRSGDLSVYWYQQSLDQGLQFLIQYYNGEERAKGNILERFSAQQFPDLHSELNLSSLELGDSALYFCASSVDDGITREQYFGPGTRLTVT.

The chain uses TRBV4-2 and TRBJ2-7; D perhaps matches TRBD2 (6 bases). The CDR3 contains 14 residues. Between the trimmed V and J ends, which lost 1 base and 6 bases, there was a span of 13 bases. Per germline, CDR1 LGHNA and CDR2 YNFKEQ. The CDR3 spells CASSQAGGPTEQYF. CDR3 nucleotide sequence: TGTGCCAGCAGCCAAGCCGGAGGGCCCACCGAGCAGTACTTC.

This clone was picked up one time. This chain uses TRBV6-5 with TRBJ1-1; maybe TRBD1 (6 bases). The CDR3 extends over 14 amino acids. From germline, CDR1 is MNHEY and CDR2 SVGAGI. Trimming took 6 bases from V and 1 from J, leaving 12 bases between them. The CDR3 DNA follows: TGTGCCAGCAGCACGATGACAGGGAACACTGAAGCTTTCTTT. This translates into CASSTMTGNTEAFF.

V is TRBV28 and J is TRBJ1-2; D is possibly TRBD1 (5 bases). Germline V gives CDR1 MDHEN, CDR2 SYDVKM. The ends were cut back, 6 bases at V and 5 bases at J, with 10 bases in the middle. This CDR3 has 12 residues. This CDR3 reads CASRRGPYGYTF. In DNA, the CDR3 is TGTGCCAGCAGACGGGGACCATATGGCTACACCTTC.

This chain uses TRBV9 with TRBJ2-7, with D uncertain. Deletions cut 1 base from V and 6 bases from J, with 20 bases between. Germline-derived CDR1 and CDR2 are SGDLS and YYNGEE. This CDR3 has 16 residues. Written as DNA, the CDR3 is TGTGCCAGCAGCGTAAAGCGCCGCCCCGCCCCAAGCGAGCAGTACTTC. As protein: CASSVKRRPAPSEQYF.